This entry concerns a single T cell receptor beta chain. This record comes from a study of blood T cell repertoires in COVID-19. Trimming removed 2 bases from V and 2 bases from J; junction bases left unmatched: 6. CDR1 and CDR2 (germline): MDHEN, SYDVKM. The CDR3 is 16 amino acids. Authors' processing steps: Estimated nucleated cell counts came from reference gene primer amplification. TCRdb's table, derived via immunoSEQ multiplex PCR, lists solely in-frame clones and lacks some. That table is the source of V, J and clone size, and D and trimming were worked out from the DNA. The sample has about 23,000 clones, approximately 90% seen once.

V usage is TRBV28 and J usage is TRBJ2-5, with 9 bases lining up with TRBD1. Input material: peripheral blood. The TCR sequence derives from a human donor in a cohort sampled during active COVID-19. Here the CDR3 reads CASSLLDRGKQETQYF. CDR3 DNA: TGTGCCAGCAGTTTACTGGACAGGGGTAAACAAGAGACCCAGTACTTC.